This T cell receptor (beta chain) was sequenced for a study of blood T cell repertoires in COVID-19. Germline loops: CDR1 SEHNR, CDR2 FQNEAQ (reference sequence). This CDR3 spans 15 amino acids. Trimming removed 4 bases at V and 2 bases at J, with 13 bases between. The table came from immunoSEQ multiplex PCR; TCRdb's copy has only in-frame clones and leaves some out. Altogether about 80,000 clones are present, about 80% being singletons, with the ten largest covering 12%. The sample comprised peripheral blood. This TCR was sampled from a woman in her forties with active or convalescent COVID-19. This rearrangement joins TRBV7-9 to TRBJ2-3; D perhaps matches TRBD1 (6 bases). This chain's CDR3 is CASSWETGLTDTQYF. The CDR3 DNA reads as TGTGCCAGCAGCTGGGAGACAGGCCTCACAGATACGCAGTATTTT.